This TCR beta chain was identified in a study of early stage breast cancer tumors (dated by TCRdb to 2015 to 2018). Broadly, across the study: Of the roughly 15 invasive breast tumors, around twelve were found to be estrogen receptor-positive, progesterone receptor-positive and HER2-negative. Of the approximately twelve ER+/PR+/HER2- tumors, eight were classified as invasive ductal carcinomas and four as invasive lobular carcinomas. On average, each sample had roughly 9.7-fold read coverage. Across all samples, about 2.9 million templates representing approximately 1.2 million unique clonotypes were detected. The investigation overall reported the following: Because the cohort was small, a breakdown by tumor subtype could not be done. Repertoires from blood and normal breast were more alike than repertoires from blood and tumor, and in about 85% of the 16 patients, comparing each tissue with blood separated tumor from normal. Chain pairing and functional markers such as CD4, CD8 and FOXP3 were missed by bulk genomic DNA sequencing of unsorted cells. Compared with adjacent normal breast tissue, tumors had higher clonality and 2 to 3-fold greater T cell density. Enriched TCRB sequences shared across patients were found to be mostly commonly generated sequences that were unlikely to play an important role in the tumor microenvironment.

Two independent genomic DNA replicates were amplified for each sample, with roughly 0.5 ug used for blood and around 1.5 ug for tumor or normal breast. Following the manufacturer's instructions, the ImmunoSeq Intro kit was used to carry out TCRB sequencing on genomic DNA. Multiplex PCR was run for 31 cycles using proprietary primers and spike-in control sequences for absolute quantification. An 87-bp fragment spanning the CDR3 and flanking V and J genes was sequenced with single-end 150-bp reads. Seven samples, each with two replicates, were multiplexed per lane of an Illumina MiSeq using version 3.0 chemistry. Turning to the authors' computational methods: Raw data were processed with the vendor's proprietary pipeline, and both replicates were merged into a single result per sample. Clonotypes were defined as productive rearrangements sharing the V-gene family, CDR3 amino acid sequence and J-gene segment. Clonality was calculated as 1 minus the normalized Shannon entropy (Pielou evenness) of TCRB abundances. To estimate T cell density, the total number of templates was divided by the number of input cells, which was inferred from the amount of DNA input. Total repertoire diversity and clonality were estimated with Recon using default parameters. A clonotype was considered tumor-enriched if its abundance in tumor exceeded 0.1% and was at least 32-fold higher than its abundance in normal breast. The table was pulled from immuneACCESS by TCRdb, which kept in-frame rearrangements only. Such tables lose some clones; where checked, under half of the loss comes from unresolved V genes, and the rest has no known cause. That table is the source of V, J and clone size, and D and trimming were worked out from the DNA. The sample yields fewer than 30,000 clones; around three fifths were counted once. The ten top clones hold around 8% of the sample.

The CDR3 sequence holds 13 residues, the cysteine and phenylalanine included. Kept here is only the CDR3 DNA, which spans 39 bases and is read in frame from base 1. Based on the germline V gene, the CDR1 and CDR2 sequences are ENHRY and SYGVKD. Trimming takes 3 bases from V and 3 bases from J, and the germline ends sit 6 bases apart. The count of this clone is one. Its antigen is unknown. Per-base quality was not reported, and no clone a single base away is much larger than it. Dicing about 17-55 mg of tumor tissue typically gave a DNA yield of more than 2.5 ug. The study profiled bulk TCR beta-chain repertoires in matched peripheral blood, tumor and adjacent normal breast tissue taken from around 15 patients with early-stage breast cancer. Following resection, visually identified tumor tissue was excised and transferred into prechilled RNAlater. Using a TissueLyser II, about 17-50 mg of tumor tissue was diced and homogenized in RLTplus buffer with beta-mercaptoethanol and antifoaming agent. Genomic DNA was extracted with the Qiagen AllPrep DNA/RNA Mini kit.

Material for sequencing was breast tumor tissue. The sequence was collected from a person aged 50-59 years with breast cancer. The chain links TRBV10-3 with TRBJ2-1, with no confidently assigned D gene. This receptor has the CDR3 CAISEGSYNEQFF. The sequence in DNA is TGTGCCATCAGTGAAGGCAGCTACAATGAGCAGTTCTTC.